These T cell receptor beta chains were read from a single sample in a study of lymphopenia after photon versus proton radiotherapy. The assay was immunoSEQ multiplex PCR, and TCRdb's table has in-frame clones only and misses some. The sample includes 50,000 to 65,000 clones, around 90% of them seen just once. The sequenced sample was peripheral blood, obtained from a patient treated with proton-based radiotherapy. The receptors were gathered from a man at least 80 years old with esophageal cancer. Each CDR3 is given with its conserved first and last residue. The D gene is left open where the match is weak. A row's size may be missing; if present it is once, few, many or a size class.

TRBD2,TRBJ2-1,16,.,TRBV29-1,CSAGGTSGRLYNEQFF,TGCAGCGCGGGCGGGACTAGCGGGAGACTCTACAATGAGCAGTTCTTC
TRBD1,TRBJ2-7,16,.,TRBV11-2,CASSDLKGQGGSEQYF,TGTGCCAGCAGCGATTTAAAGGGACAGGGAGGCTCCGAGCAGTACTTC
TRBD1,TRBJ2-7,14,.,TRBV7-2,CASSSTGGPYEQYF,TGTGCCAGCAGCTCTACAGGGGGTCCCTACGAGCAGTACTTC
TRBD1,TRBJ2-7,14,.,TRBV6-6,CASRTGTGSYEQYF,TGTGCCAGCAGGACCGGGACAGGGTCCTACGAGCAGTACTTC
.,TRBJ2-3,12,.,TRBV5-4,CASRASTDTQYF,TGTGCCAGCAGAGCTAGCACAGATACGCAGTATTTT
.,TRBJ1-1,10,.,TRBV29-1,CSVSRLEAFF,TGCAGCGTTTCCAGACTTGAAGCTTTCTTT
TRBD1,TRBJ2-7,11,.,TRBV6-5,CASIQGAEQYF,TGTGCCAGCATTCAGGGGGCCGAGCAGTACTTC
TRBD2,TRBJ2-1,16,.,TRBV11-2,CASSLQLAGGPNEQFF,TGTGCCAGCAGCCTTCAACTAGCGGGAGGGCCTAATGAGCAGTTCTTC
.,TRBJ1-6,15,once,TRBV6-5,CASSYMARGNSPLHF,TGTGCCAGCAGTTATATGGCCAGGGGAAATTCACCCCTCCACTTT
TRBD1,TRBJ2-4,15,.,TRBV7-2,CASSPGGAGKNIQYF,TGTGCCAGCAGCCCAGGGGGCGCTGGCAAAAACATTCAGTACTTC
.,TRBJ1-1,13,.,TRBV28,CAGTGGLDTEAFF,TGTGCCGGCACGGGGGGGTTGGACACTGAAGCTTTCTTT
TRBD1,TRBJ2-7,13,.,TRBV29-1,CSVSGTGPYEQYF,TGCAGCGTGAGTGGGACAGGGCCCTACGAGCAGTACTTC
.,TRBJ1-3,14,.,TRBV19,CASSGPASGNTIYF,TGTGCCAGTTCGGGGCCCGCTTCTGGAAACACCATATATTTT
.,TRBJ1-1,13,.,TRBV19,CASSIQKHTEAFF,TGTGCCAGTAGTATACAGAAACACACTGAAGCTTTCTTT
TRBD1,TRBJ2-7,14,.,TRBV29-1,CSVEAGTGIAEQYF,TGCAGCGTTGAAGCCGGGACAGGGATAGCCGAGCAGTACTTC
TRBD2,TRBJ2-7,13,.,TRBV4-3,CASSQFSGGEQYF,TGCGCCAGCAGCCAATTTAGCGGGGGAGAGCAGTACTTC
.,TRBJ2-7,12,.,TRBV5-4,CASSLYSYEQYF,TGTGCCAGCAGCTTGTACTCCTACGAGCAGTACTTC
.,TRBJ1-4,18,.,TRBV4-1,CASSQDIRRTSTNEKLFF,TGCGCCAGCAGCCAAGACATTAGGAGGACCTCAACTAATGAAAAACTGTTTTTT
TRBD2,TRBJ2-5,14,.,TRBV7-6,CASSRAAGKETQYF,TGTGCCAGCAGCAGGGCAGCGGGGAAGGAGACCCAGTACTTC
TRBD2,TRBJ2-2,16,.,TRBV5-1,CASSPTGRGVSGELFF,TGCGCCAGCAGCCCGACTGGACGGGGGGTATCCGGGGAGCTGTTTTTT
.,TRBJ1-1,13,.,TRBV5-1,CASSLYRSTEAFF,TGCGCCAGCAGCTTGTACAGGAGTACTGAAGCTTTCTTT
.,TRBJ1-2,16,few,TRBV9,CASSVGGGDRNYGYTF,TGTGCCAGCAGCGTAGGGGGAGGGGATAGGAACTATGGCTACACCTTC
TRBD1,TRBJ2-5,13,.,TRBV30,CAWAQGASETQYF,TGTGCCTGGGCACAGGGGGCATCAGAGACCCAGTACTTC
.,TRBJ2-7,15,.,TRBV5-5,CASSPGAGRAYEQYF,TGTGCCAGCAGCCCGGGGGCTGGGAGGGCCTACGAGCAGTACTTC
TRBD1,TRBJ2-5,14,.,TRBV29-1,CSVNPGQGLWTQYF,TGCAGCGTCAATCCGGGACAGGGTCTTTGGACCCAGTACTTC
TRBD1,TRBJ2-1,15,.,TRBV6-6,CASSFRDSTRGEQFF,TGTGCCAGCAGTTTCCGGGACAGCACCCGGGGTGAGCAGTTCTTC
.,TRBJ1-1,13,.,TRBV28,CASSNTGGTEAFF,TGTGCCAGCAGTAACACCGGGGGCACTGAAGCTTTCTTT
.,TRBJ2-3,14,few,TRBV6-6,CASSYLLRGDTQYF,TGTGCCAGCAGTTACCTTTTAAGGGGAGATACGCAGTATTTT
.,TRBJ2-5,13,.,TRBV6-6,CASSRTRQSTQYF,TGTGCCAGCAGCCGGACTCGTCAATCTACCCAGTACTTC
.,TRBJ1-2,12,few,TRBV2,CASRSLYGGYTF,TGTGCCAGCAGATCCCTTTATGGTGGCTACACCTTC
.,TRBJ2-2,13,once,TRBV6-1,CASSLEGTGELFF,TGTGCCAGCAGTCTCGAGGGCACCGGGGAGCTGTTTTTT
.,TRBJ2-7,11,.,TRBV30,CAWSAVNEQYF,TGTGCCTGGAGTGCCGTAAACGAGCAGTACTTC
.,TRBJ2-3,13,.,TRBV7-2,CASSFNRQDTQYF,TGTGCCAGCAGCTTCAACAGGCAGGATACGCAGTATTTT
.,TRBJ1-2,13,.,TRBV15,CATSRAPHYGYTF,TGTGCCACCAGCAGAGCTCCTCACTATGGCTACACCTTC
.,TRBJ1-2,18,.,TRBV11-2,CASSLGASGTGRGYGYTF,TGTGCCAGCAGCTTAGGGGCCTCGGGAACAGGGCGAGGCTATGGCTACACCTTC
.,TRBJ1-1,14,.,TRBV7-9,CASSLGGTTTEAFF,TGTGCCAGCAGCTTAGGTGGGACAACGACTGAAGCTTTCTTT
.,TRBJ2-2,14,.,TRBV7-2,CASSLGGNTGELFF,TGTGCCAGCAGCTTAGGGGGGAACACCGGGGAGCTGTTTTTT
.,TRBJ2-1,15,.,TRBV9,CASSVAYGSYNEQFF,TGTGCCAGCAGCGTAGCTTATGGGAGCTACAATGAGCAGTTCTTC
.,TRBJ1-3,15,few,TRBV6-1,CASGRSGDSGNTIYF,TGTGCCAGCGGACGTTCAGGGGATAGTGGAAACACCATATATTTT
TRBD2,TRBJ2-7,16,.,TRBV7-2,CASSLRTSGLKDEQYF,TGTGCCAGCAGTTTACGGACTAGCGGTCTAAAGGACGAGCAGTACTTC
.,TRBJ2-7,12,.,TRBV30,CAWSPGAYEQYF,TGTGCCTGGAGCCCAGGGGCCTACGAGCAGTACTTC
.,TRBJ2-7,12,.,TRBV7-9,CASSYTQGEQYF,TGTGCCAGCAGTTATACACAGGGAGAGCAGTACTTC
TRBD1,TRBJ1-6,17,.,TRBV7-9,CASTSEGASSYNSPLHF,TGTGCCAGCACATCCGAGGGGGCCAGCTCCTATAATTCACCCCTCCACTTT
.,TRBJ2-1,16,.,TRBV27,CASSPLRGFGYNEQFF,TGTGCCAGCAGCCCGTTGCGGGGCTTTGGCTACAATGAGCAGTTCTTC
TRBD1,TRBJ1-2,15,.,TRBV18,CASSPGQGPDYGYTF,TGTGCCAGCTCACCGGGACAGGGGCCAGACTATGGCTACACCTTC
.,TRBJ1-1,14,once,TRBV5-1,CASSFAQGNTEAFF,TGCGCCAGCAGTTTCGCGCAAGGGAACACTGAAGCTTTCTTT
TRBD2,TRBJ2-2,16,few,TRBV4-2,CASSQDLAGGTGELFF,TGTGCCAGCAGCCAAGATCTAGCGGGTGGCACCGGGGAGCTGTTTTTT
TRBD2,TRBJ2-5,16,.,TRBV6-5,CASSYSASGGQETQYF,TGTGCCAGCAGTTACTCGGCTAGCGGGGGGCAAGAGACCCAGTACTTC
.,TRBJ2-7,12,.,TRBV7-9,CASSLAVHEQYF,TGTGCCAGCAGCTTGGCAGTGCACGAGCAGTACTTC
.,TRBJ1-2,15,.,TRBV7-6,CASSSLSSTNYGYTF,TGTGCCAGCAGCTCCCTCAGCAGCACTAACTATGGCTACACCTTC
.,TRBJ1-2,14,.,TRBV7-2,CASSLGEGTGGYTF,TGTGCCAGCAGCTTGGGAGAAGGAACTGGGGGCTACACCTTC
TRBD1,TRBJ2-7,15,.,TRBV6-1,CASSDPGGSTYEQYF,TGTGCCAGCAGTGATCCAGGGGGCTCTACCTACGAGCAGTACTTC
.,TRBJ2-7,14,.,TRBV6-5,CASSLSGGPYEQYF,TGTGCCAGCAGTCTCTCCGGGGGGCCCTACGAGCAGTACTTC
.,TRBJ1-5,14,few,TRBV2,CASSEGSSNQPQHF,TGTGCCAGCAGTGAGGGGAGTAGCAATCAGCCCCAGCATTTT
.,TRBJ1-6,15,.,TRBV6-5,CASSYSHREDSPLHF,TGTGCCAGCAGTTACTCCCACAGGGAAGATTCACCCCTCCACTTT
TRBD1,TRBJ2-7,15,.,TRBV6-1,CASSPTDRSSYEQYF,TGTGCCAGCAGTCCCACGGACAGGAGCTCCTACGAGCAGTACTTC
TRBD1,TRBJ1-2,14,.,TRBV27,CASSYRDSRNGYTF,TGTGCCAGCAGTTACCGGGACAGCAGGAATGGCTACACCTTC